This TCR beta chain was sequenced in a study of T cell repertoires in cytomegalovirus infection. TCRdb re-analysed the reads in MiXCR, keeping a single row per CDR3 protein. The repertoire holds 500,000 or so distinct CDR3 sequences, with about 15% as singletons. There are 16 residues in the CDR3. V lost 0 bases to trimming and J lost 1 base, with 10 bases between them. The germline V gene has CDR1 MNHEY and CDR2 SMNVEV (reference sequence). Whole-study findings and limits: The response measured ex vivo was dominated by TCR beta clonotypes (HLA-C-restricted and CMV-specific).

This clonotype has at least ten counts. What it binds is not known. Sequenced input: CD8+ T cells from PBMCs. The clonotype originates from a human donor in good health (CMV status not recorded). Some clones in this sample may be carry-over from other donors' samples. The gene calls are TRBV27 and TRBJ2-1; D is unresolved. DNA of the CDR3: TGTGCCAGCAGTTTATCTCTCGCGCGGTCCTACAATGAGCAGTTCTTC. Encoded protein: CASSLSLARSYNEQFF.